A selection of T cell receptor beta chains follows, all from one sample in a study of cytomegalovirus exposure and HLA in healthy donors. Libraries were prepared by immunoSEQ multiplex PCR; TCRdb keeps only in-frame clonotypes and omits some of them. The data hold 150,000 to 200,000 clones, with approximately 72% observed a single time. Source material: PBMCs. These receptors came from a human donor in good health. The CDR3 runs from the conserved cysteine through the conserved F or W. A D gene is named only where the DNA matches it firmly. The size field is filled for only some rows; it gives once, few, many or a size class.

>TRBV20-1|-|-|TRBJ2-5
CSARYGETQYF
TGCAGTGCTAGATACGGGGAGACCCAGTACTTC
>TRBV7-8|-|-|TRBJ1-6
CASSFTGFNSPLHF
TGTGCCAGCAGCTTCACAGGATTTAATTCACCCCTCCACTTT
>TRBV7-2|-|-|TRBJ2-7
CASSLSGYEQYF
TGTGCCAGCAGCTTATCAGGCTACGAGCAGTACTTC
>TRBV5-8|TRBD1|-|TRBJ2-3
CASSQDRGTDTQYF
TGTGCCAGCAGCCAGGACAGGGGCACAGATACGCAGTATTTT
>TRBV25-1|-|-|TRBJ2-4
CASSECLGALAKNIQYF
TGTGCCAGCAGTGAATGTCTGGGGGCCTTAGCCAAAAACATTCAGTACTTC
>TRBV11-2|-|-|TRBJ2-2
CASSSVLSDAYTGELFF
TGTGCCAGCAGCTCCGTTCTTAGCGACGCATACACCGGGGAGCTGTTTTTT
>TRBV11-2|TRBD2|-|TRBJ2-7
CASSLPAGDMYEQYF
TGTGCCAGCAGCTTACCAGCGGGGGACATGTACGAGCAGTACTTC
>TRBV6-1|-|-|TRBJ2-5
CASKDYPYQETQYF
TGTGCCAGCAAAGACTACCCGTACCAAGAGACCCAGTACTTC
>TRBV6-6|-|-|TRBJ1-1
CASTWGAEAFF
TGTGCCAGCACCTGGGGGGCTGAAGCTTTCTTT
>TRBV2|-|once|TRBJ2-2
CASSAGVGELFF
TGTGCCAGCAGTGCCGGTGTCGGGGAGCTGTTTTTT
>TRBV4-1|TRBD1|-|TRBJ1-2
CASSHSKDRGLGYTF
TGCGCCAGCAGCCACTCCAAGGACAGGGGGCTTGGCTACACCTTC
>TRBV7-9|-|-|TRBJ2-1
CASSFPGPRGGASYNEQFF
TGTGCCAGCAGCTTTCCGGGACCCCGCGGGGGCGCGTCCTACAATGAGCAGTTCTTC
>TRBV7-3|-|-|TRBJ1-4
CASSRGGGTNEKLFF
TGTGCCAGCAGCCGGGGGGGAGGGACTAATGAAAAACTGTTTTTT
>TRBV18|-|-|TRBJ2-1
CASSPEENNEQFF
TGTGCCAGCTCACCGGAGGAAAACAATGAGCAGTTCTTC
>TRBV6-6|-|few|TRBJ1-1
CASSYSAGVGTEAFF
TGTGCCAGCAGTTACTCGGCAGGGGTAGGCACTGAAGCTTTCTTT
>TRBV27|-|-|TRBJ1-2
CASSYGGRTLNGYTF
TGTGCCAGCAGTTATGGGGGGAGGACCCTTAATGGCTACACCTTC
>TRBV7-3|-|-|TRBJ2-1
CASSLGPNSEQFF
TGTGCCAGCAGCTTAGGGCCTAATAGTGAGCAGTTCTTC
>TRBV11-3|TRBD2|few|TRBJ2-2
CASRHSSGGWGGELFF
TGTGCCAGCAGACATTCTAGCGGGGGCTGGGGCGGGGAGCTGTTTTTT
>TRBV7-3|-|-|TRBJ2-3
CASSLTGDTQYF
TGTGCCAGCAGCTTAACCGGAGATACGCAGTATTTT
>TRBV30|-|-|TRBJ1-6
CAGGRGDSPLHF
TGTGCTGGGGGGAGGGGTGATTCACCCCTCCACTTT
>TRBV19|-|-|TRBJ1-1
CASSITGMNTEAFF
TGTGCCAGTAGTATCACAGGGATGAACACTGAAGCTTTCTTT
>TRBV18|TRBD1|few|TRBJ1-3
CASSPTGATGNTIYF
TGTGCCAGCTCACCGACAGGGGCAACTGGAAACACCATATATTTT
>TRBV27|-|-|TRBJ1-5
CASSLVSGSQRPQHF
TGTGCCAGCAGTTTGGTCTCAGGGTCCCAAAGGCCCCAGCATTTT
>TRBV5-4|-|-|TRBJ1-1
CASSAQVMNTEAFF
TGTGCCAGCAGCGCGCAGGTGATGAACACTGAAGCTTTCTTT
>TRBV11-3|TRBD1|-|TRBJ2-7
CASSSTLDRDDEQYF
TGTGCCAGCAGCTCCACACTCGACAGGGACGACGAGCAGTACTTC